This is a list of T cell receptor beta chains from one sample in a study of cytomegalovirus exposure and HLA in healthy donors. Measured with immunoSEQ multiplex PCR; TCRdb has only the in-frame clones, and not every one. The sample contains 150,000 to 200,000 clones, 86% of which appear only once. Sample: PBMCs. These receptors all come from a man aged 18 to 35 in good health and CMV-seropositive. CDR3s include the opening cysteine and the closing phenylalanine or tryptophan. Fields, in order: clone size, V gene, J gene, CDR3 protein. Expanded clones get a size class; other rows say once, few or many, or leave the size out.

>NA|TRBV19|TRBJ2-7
CASSPMGLYDEQYF
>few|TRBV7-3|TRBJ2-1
CASREGAKNEQFF
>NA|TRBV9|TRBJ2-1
CASSKTEGTVNEQFF
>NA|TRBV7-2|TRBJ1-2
CASSLASYGYTF
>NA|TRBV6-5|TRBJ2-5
CASSLGQGQETQYF
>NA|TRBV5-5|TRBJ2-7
CASSPVEGRSYEQYF
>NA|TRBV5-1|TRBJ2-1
CASSGGQTQFF
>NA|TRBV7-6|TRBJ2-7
CASSLKLGRVYEQYF
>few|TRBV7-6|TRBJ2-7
CAISRHSYEQYF
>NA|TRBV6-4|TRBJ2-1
CASSDPSSGGYYNEQFF
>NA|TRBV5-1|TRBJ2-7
CASSHVSGGSSYEQYF
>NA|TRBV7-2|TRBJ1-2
CASSLVVTDYGYTF
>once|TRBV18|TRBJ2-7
CASSQGRTSGGAQQYF
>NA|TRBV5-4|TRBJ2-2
CASSPLTGGELFF
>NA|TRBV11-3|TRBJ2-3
CASSLGLAGGRTDTQYF
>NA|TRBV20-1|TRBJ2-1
CSASNNEQFF
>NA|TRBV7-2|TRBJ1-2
CASSLQVRGYTF
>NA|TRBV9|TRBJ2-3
CASSTLGLAGVADTQYF
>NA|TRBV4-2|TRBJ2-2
CASSRGVAQGVTGELFF
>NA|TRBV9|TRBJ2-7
CASSVGTSGTYEQYF
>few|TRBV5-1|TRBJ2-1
CASSRMTSGRALEQFF
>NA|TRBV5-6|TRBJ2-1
CASSFGVRPEQFF
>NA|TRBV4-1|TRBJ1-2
CASSQAPDTLGYTF
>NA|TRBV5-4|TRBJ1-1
CASSLAGGLGRMNTEAFF
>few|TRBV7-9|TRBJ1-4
CASSYKGGNEKLFF
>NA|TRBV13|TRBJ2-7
CASSPEGPPGEQYF
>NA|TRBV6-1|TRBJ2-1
CASTLLGSEQFF
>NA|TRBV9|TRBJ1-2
CASSPWGDRGQGYTF
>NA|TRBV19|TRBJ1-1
CASSLEGGGNTEAFF
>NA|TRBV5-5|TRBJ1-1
CATNPEGANTEAFF
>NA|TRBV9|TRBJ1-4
CASSGRTRRGATNEKLFF
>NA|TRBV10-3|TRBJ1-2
CAISLFVSWPVRTGTSYGYTF
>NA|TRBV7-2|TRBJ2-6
CASRLSRASISGANVLTF
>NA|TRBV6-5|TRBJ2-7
CASSKAQGAYEQYF
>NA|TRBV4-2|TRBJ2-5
CASSQAGASGGAETQYF
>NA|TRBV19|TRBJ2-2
CASSIGSGDSHTGELFF
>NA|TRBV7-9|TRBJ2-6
CASTIGAGANVLTF
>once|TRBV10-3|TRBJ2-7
CAISEPWTGYEQYF
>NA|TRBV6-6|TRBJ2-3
CASSSPTLSGTDTQYF
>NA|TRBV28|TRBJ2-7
CASSSRRVLYEQYF
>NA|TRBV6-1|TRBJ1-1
CASSEGGTGVEAFF